The rows below give T cell receptor beta chains drawn from one sample of a study of T cell changes during pregnancy in multiple sclerosis. TCRdb keeps only in-frame clones here, not all; method: immunoSEQ multiplex PCR. This table holds tens of thousands of clones, more than 80% found once. The source was CD4+ T cells from peripheral blood mononuclear cells, collected in the first trimester of pregnancy. Receptor source: a female donor with multiple sclerosis, enrolled in a pregnancy study. Both conserved end residues are part of each CDR3. Fields, in order: J gene, V gene, CDR3 protein.

TRBJ1-1,TRBV20-1,CSAPGGTEAFF
TRBJ2-7,TRBV19,CASSLKRGPHEQYF
TRBJ2-7,TRBV5-1,CASSSTSDSYEQYF
TRBJ1-1,TRBV11-2,CASSLEVGGHVEAFF
TRBJ1-4,TRBV18,CASKQGIGEKLFF
TRBJ1-6,TRBV28,CASRAAGGGNSPLHF
TRBJ1-6,TRBV12-5,CASGPDRPYSPLHF
TRBJ2-1,TRBV7-9,CASSDDRVHDNEQFF
TRBJ1-4,TRBV28,CASRQGWEKLFF
TRBJ1-2,TRBV2,CASSRGEGYTF
TRBJ2-3,TRBV7-2,CATTLLGGFRSTDTQYF
TRBJ1-1,TRBV30,CAWRTGPNTEAFF
TRBJ2-1,TRBV5-4,CASSLVVAGGSEQFF
TRBJ2-1,TRBV19,CASSSGTGVGSEQFF
TRBJ2-5,TRBV7-6,CASSLGGIEQETQYF
TRBJ2-3,TRBV10-3,CAISVGGASTDTQYF
TRBJ1-2,TRBV29-1,CSVDRDRYNYGYTF
TRBJ1-6,TRBV19,CASSRTGEVSPLHF
TRBJ1-5,TRBV19,CASSPGAGKDRWRPQHF
TRBJ1-4,TRBV4-3,CASSQEPPGGEVSTNEKLFF
TRBJ2-1,TRBV5-6,CASSLDGSSGQFF
TRBJ1-3,TRBV5-1,CASSLSPLRDSGNTIYF
TRBJ2-5,TRBV4-2,CASSQGALAGEETQYF
TRBJ1-4,TRBV5-1,CASSRTPPGQGAFNEKLFF
TRBJ2-3,TRBV7-9,CASSLPGLASTDTQYF
TRBJ2-1,TRBV6-6,CASSGLAGVLEQFF
TRBJ1-2,TRBV6-5,CASSPPDRAGSYTF
TRBJ1-6,TRBV6-1,CASSEGAPLHF
TRBJ1-2,TRBV28,CASSSDTYGYTF
TRBJ1-2,TRBV5-1,CASSLAPGTGPYYTF
TRBJ2-5,TRBV18,CASSPDRTVGTQYF
TRBJ2-2,TRBV4-1,CASSPGLAGVNTGELFF
TRBJ2-1,TRBV25-1,CASSEFVRGFSSYNEQFF
TRBJ2-2,TRBV4-1,CASSQGLAGLLGGELFF
TRBJ1-2,TRBV15,CATSRDPAGINGYTF
TRBJ2-1,TRBV6-4,CASSAGLAGVGEQFF
TRBJ1-2,TRBV4-3,CASSQDRWSTYGYTF
TRBJ2-1,TRBV5-4,CASSLERSGRFRGEQFF
TRBJ1-4,TRBV28,CASSFLGQGGPNEKLFF
TRBJ1-6,TRBV7-9,CASSLGANNSPLHF
TRBJ2-3,TRBV18,CASSPLGQGTFTDTQYF